This T cell receptor (beta chain) was identified in a study of cytomegalovirus exposure and HLA in healthy donors. Details on this clone: Its antigen is currently unknown.

The V and J ends lost 7 bases and 3 bases respectively, with 9 bases between them. CDR1 is SGHDN and CDR2 is FVKESK in the germline V gene. The CDR3 is 13 amino acids. Study observations and caveats: For most TCR beta V segments, an earlier analysis put the productive rate at about 87% or about 30% of the time. Later on, a genetic analysis was performed. It linked a missense variant in DCLRE1C with V- and J-gene trimming of TCR beta.

PCR was performed using 60 Vbeta and 13 Jbeta primers. Only in-frame clones appear in the TCRdb table, and some are missing; sequencing was by immunoSEQ multiplex PCR. Of over 100,000 clones in the sample, about 74% were seen once. The sequencing sample was made of PBMCs. This chain uses TRBV14 with TRBJ2-2; TRBD1 might be the D (6 bases). The receptor was derived from a man in his forties or fifties in good health and CMV-seropositive. The CDR3 loop reads CASTNRDTGELFF. The CDR3 DNA follows: TGTGCCAGCACCAACAGGGACACCGGGGAGCTGTTTTTT.